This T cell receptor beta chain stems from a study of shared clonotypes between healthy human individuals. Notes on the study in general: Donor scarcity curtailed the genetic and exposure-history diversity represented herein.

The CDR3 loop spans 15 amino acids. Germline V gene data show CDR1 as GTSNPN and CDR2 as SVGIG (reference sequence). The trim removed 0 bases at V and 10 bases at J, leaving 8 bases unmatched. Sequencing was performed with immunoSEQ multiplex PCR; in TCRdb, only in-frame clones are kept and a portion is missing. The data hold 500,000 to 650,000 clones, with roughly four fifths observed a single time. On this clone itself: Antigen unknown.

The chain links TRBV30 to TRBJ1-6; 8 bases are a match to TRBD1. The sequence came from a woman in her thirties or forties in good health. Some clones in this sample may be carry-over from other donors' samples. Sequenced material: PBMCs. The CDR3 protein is CAWSVDQGARSPLHF. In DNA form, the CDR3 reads TGTGCCTGGAGTGTTGACCAGGGGGCAAGGTCACCCCTCCACTTT.